This is a list of T cell receptor beta chains from one sample in a study of OX40 agonist ivuxolimab in advanced cancers. Only in-frame clones appear in the TCRdb table, and some are missing; sequencing was by immunoSEQ multiplex PCR. The table includes 73,000 or so clones, under 95% detected once. The sample consisted of CD4+ or CD8+ T cells sorted from blood, taken in a trial of the OX40 agonist ivuxolimab. These receptors all stem from an adult with an advanced solid tumor such as melanoma, head and neck, liver or kidney cancer. Both conserved end residues are part of each CDR3. D genes are given only for firm matches. Clone size is given for some rows only: seen once, a few or many times, or a class if the clone is expanded.

v_call	j_call	d_call	clone_size	cdr3_aa	cdr3_nt
TRBV9	TRBJ1-4	TRBD1	NA	CASSGPGTGGAKLFF	TGTGCCAGCAGCGGACCCGGGACAGGGGGCGCGAAACTGTTTTTT
TRBV12-5	TRBJ2-7	NA	NA	CASGLPPYEQYF	TGTGCTAGTGGTTTGCCCCCCTACGAGCAGTACTTC
TRBV27	TRBJ2-1	NA	NA	CASADISSYNEQFF	TGTGCCAGCGCCGACATAAGCTCCTACAATGAGCAGTTCTTC
TRBV28	TRBJ1-4	NA	NA	CASSLQGATNEKLFF	TGTGCCAGCAGTTTACAGGGCGCAACTAATGAAAAACTGTTTTTT
TRBV19	TRBJ1-2	NA	NA	CASSDRTQAWGYTF	TGTGCCAGTAGTGACAGGACCCAGGCGTGGGGCTACACCTTC
TRBV19	TRBJ2-7	TRBD1	NA	CASSIDRGQGHEQYF	TGTGCCAGTAGTATAGATAGGGGACAGGGCCACGAGCAGTACTTC
TRBV27	TRBJ2-3	TRBD2	NA	CASRLGGTPTDTQYF	TGTGCCAGCAGATTGGGGGGGACTCCCACAGATACGCAGTATTTT
TRBV13	TRBJ2-1	NA	NA	CASSLENRNEQFF	TGTGCCAGCAGCTTAGAGAACCGTAATGAGCAGTTCTTC
TRBV6-6	TRBJ1-4	TRBD1	NA	CASSRKAAGGYEKLFF	TGTGCCAGCAGTCGGAAGGCGGCAGGGGGCTATGAAAAACTGTTTTTT
TRBV5-1	TRBJ2-3	NA	NA	CASSLALGSRTDTQYF	TGCGCCAGCAGCTTGGCTTTAGGGTCCCGCACAGATACGCAGTATTTT
TRBV6-5	TRBJ2-1	TRBD2	few	CASSLAGGYNEQFF	TGTGCCAGCAGTCTAGCGGGGGGGTACAATGAGCAGTTCTTC
TRBV4-3	TRBJ2-1	NA	NA	CASSQDWTAEGYNEQFF	TGCGCCAGCAGCCAAGATTGGACAGCTGAAGGTTACAATGAGCAGTTCTTC
TRBV9	TRBJ1-2	NA	NA	CASSVGGALYGYTF	TGTGCCAGCAGCGTAGGGGGGGCTCTCTATGGCTACACCTTC
TRBV29-1	TRBJ2-7	TRBD1	NA	CSVAQGDTYEQYF	TGCAGCGTTGCTCAGGGGGACACCTACGAGCAGTACTTC
TRBV9	TRBJ2-7	NA	NA	CASSVGDPDEQYF	TGTGCCAGCAGCGTAGGAGACCCAGATGAGCAGTACTTC
TRBV5-1	TRBJ2-3	NA	NA	CASSLGLGGSTDTQYF	TGCGCCAGCAGCTTGGGCTTGGGGGGTAGCACAGATACGCAGTATTTT
TRBV11-2	TRBJ2-1	TRBD2	NA	CASSLDRPGLALDEQFF	TGTGCCAGCAGCTTAGATCGCCCGGGACTAGCTTTAGATGAGCAGTTCTTC
TRBV13	TRBJ2-1	NA	once	CASSLERGYNEQFF	TGTGCCAGCAGCTTAGAACGGGGCTACAATGAGCAGTTCTTC
TRBV2	TRBJ1-1	NA	NA	CASSDSGLNTEAFF	TGTGCCAGCAGTGATTCTGGGCTGAACACTGAAGCTTTCTTT
TRBV19	TRBJ2-7	NA	NA	CASSFGTGHYEQYF	TGTGCCAGTAGTTTCGGCACAGGGCACTACGAGCAGTACTTC